The 12 T cell receptor beta chains in this list originate from one sample, sequenced in a study of OX40 agonist ivuxolimab in advanced cancers. Libraries were prepared by immunoSEQ multiplex PCR; TCRdb keeps only in-frame clonotypes and omits some of them. The data contain about 77,000 clones, just under 90% of them singletons. The starting material was CD4+ or CD8+ T cells sorted from blood, obtained in a trial of the OX40 agonist ivuxolimab. Receptors were obtained from an adult with an advanced solid tumor such as melanoma, head and neck, liver or kidney cancer.

The chain is built from TRBV5-1 and TRBJ2-2; D unclear. The CDR3 is 14 residues long. Looked up from germline, CDR1 is SGHRS and CDR2 is YFSETQ. V lost 0 bases, J lost 6 bases, and 9 bases lay in between. For the CDR3, the DNA is TGCGCCAGCAGCTTGGAGGCAGGCCCCGGGGAGCTGTTTTTT. Encoded protein: CASSLEAGPGELFF.

The chain has TRBV5-1 and TRBJ2-2, with 12 positions matching TRBD1. There are 16 residues in the CDR3. The germline gives CDR1 SGHRS, CDR2 YFSETQ. V gave up 4 bases and J gave up 7 bases; unmatched junction bases: 8. In DNA, the CDR3 is TGCGCCAGCAGCCCCTTGGGACAGGGGGCGGTCGGGGAGCTGTTTTTT. Its translation is CASSPLGQGAVGELFF.

This clone was picked up one time. The chain carries TRBV6-6 and TRBJ2-5; D gene unclear. The V gene's germline CDR1 is MNHNY and CDR2 SVGAGI (reference sequence). The V gene lost 0 bases and the J gene lost 1 base, with 12 bases spanning the gap. This CDR3 is 16 amino acids long. The DNA for the CDR3 is TGTGCCAGCAGTTACTCTGGTAGCCCGCCCCAAGAGACCCAGTACTTC. Amino acids: CASSYSGSPPQETQYF.

This chain connects TRBV30 to TRBJ1-2, with 9 bases lining up with TRBD1. Germline assignment: CDR1 GTSNPN and CDR2 SVGIG (reference sequence). V shed 8 bases and J 8 bases; nucleotides not matched to a gene: 6. The CDR3 runs to 11 residues. The CDR3 here is CAGGTGNGYTF. CDR3 DNA sequence: TGTGCCGGCGGGACAGGGAACGGCTACACCTTC.

This clone was detected only once. This chain connects TRBV4-1 to TRBJ2-1, with 7 bases fitting TRBD2. The trim removed 0 bases at V and 7 bases at J, leaving 21 bases unmatched. Looked up from germline, CDR1 is MGHRA and CDR2 is YSYEKL. This CDR3 spans 20 amino acids. DNA for the CDR3: TGCGCCAGCAGCCAAGAGGAGGCATATAGGACTGGGGGAGGGCCAAATGAGCAGTTCTTC. This translates into CASSQEEAYRTGGGPNEQFF.

This clone has only one observation. The chain links TRBV6-4 to TRBJ2-3, with D possibly being TRBD1 (6 bases). V was trimmed by 3 bases and J by 1 base, leaving 11 bases between them. Germline assignment: CDR1 MRHNA and CDR2 SNTAGT. The CDR3 totals 15 residues. Here the CDR3 DNA reads TGTGCCAGCAGTGAGGGGGCAGGGGGCACAGATACGCAGTATTTT. Amino acids: CASSEGAGGTDTQYF.

This rearrangement joins TRBV28 to TRBJ2-1, with D hard to call. The CDR3 covers 14 residues. V was clipped by 5 bases and J by 0 bases, with 8 bases between them. Looked up from germline, CDR1 is MDHEN and CDR2 is SYDVKM. CDR3 DNA: TGTGCCAGCAGTCAACGGCACTCCTACAATGAGCAGTTCTTC. It is translated as CASSQRHSYNEQFF.

The genes are TRBV4-2 and TRBJ2-5, with TRBD2 matching over 12 bases. The CDR3 length is 17 residues. The germline V gene encodes CDR1 LGHNA and CDR2 YNFKEQ. The V segment lost 4 bases and the J segment 4 bases; nucleotides outside the gene matches: 10. For the CDR3, the DNA is TGTGCCAGCAGCCCGGCCGCTAGCGGGGGGGCCGGAGAGACCCAGTACTTC. Its translation is CASSPAASGGAGETQYF.

The chain is built from TRBV6-1 and TRBJ1-1; D is undetermined. The length of the CDR3 is 13 residues. V lost 6 bases and J 4 bases, leaving 12 bases between the germline ends. Germline V gene data show CDR1 as MNHNS and CDR2 as SASEGT. CDR3 nucleotides: TGTGCCAGCAGAGTCACTAGTGGCACTGAAGCTTTCTTT. Its protein product is CASRVTSGTEAFF.

A single count supports this clone. V and J are TRBV29-1 and TRBJ2-1; D gene ambiguous. Germline CDR1 SQVTM, CDR2 ANQGSEA. The length of the CDR3 is 12 residues. V lost 7 bases and J 10 bases, leaving 17 bases between the germline ends. In DNA form, the CDR3 reads TGCAGCGGATGGGCCGGGTGGTTGGAGCAGTTCTTC. Translating it yields CSGWAGWLEQFF.

Worth noting for this clone: One end of the junction fails to match germline, which may point to a read error. This rearrangement joins TRBV7-7 to TRBJ2-3; 9 bases agree with TRBD2. This CDR3 contains 18 residues. Per the germline V gene, CDR1 is SSHAT and CDR2 is FNYEAQ (reference sequence). Written as DNA, the CDR3 is TGTGCTAGCAGCTTAAGGCCCCCGATAGCGGGGGCCACAGATACGCAGTATTTT. Protein: CASSLRPPIAGATDTQYF.

The V gene is TRBV5-1, the J gene TRBJ2-6; D might be TRBD1 (6 bases). V lost 1 base, J lost 0 bases, and 17 bases lay in between. The CDR3 runs 19 residues. From germline, CDR1 is SGHRS and CDR2 YFSETQ. The CDR3 nucleotides read TGCGCCAGCAGCTTGTGGGACAATTCAGGGACCTCTGGGGCCAACGTCCTGACTTTC. Amino acids: CASSLWDNSGTSGANVLTF. The full variable domain, its missing parts supplied by reference TRBV5-1 and TRBJ2-6, is KAGVTQTPRYLIKTRGQQVTLSCSPISGHRSVSWYQQTPGQGLQFLFEYFSETQRNKGNFPGRFSGRQFSNSRSEMNVSTLELGDSALYLCASSLWDNSGTSGANVLTFGAGSRLTVL.